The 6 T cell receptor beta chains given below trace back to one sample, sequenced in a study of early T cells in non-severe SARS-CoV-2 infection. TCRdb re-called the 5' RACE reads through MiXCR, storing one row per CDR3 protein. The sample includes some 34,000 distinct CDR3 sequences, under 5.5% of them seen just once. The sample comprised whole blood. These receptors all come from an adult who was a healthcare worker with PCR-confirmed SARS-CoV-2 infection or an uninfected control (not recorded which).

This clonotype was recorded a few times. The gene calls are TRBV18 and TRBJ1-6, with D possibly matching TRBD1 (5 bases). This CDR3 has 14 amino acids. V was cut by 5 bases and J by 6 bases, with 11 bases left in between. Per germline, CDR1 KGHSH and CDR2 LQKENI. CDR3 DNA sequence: TGTGCCAGCTCATCCGGGGGAGGTAATTCACCCCTCCACTTT. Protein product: CASSSGGGNSPLHF.

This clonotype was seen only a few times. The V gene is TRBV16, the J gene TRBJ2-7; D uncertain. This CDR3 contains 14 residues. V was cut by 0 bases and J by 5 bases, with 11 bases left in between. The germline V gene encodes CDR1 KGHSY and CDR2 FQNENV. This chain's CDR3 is CASSQSRSGHEQYF. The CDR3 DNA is TGTGCCAGCAGCCAATCGCGGTCAGGCCACGAGCAGTACTTC.

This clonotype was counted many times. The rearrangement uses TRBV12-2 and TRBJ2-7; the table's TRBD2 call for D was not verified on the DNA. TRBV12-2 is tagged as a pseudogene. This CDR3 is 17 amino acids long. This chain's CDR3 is CASRLCRAGRSPYEQYF. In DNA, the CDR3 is TGTGCAAGTCGCTTATGCCGAGCAGGGAGGTCCCCCTACGAGCAGTACTTC.

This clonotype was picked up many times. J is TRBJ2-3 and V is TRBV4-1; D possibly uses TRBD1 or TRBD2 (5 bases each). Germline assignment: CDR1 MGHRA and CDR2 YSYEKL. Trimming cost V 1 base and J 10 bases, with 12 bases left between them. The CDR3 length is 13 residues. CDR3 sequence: CASSQVSGGAQYF. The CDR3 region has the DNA TGCGCCAGCAGCCAAGTCTCTGGGGGTGCGCAGTATTTT.

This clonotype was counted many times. The CDR3 spells CASSQESGKYGYTF. DNA for the CDR3: TGTGCCAGCAGCCAAGAGTCAGGGAAATATGGCTACACCTTC. The chain joins TRBV3-1 to TRBJ1-2; D might be TRBD1 (5 bases). Per germline, CDR1 LGHDT and CDR2 YNNKEL (reference sequence). CDR3 length: 14 amino acids. Trimming shortened V by 0 bases and J by 5 bases, and 10 bases separated the two germline ends.

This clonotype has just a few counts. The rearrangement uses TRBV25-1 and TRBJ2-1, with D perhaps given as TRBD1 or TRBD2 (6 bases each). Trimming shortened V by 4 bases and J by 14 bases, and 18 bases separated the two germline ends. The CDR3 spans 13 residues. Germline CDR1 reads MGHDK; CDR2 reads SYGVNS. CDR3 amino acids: CASSVHLGGPEFF. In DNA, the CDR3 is TGTGCCAGCAGTGTACACCTTGGGGGGCCGGAGTTCTTC.